A selection of T cell receptor beta chains follows, all from one sample in a study of memory CD4+ T cells and cytomegalovirus serostatus. Profiling relied on immunoSEQ multiplex PCR, and the TCRdb table lists in-frame clones only, not all of them. Of 55,000 to 65,000 clones listed, about four fifths are singletons. The sequenced sample was memory CD4+ T cells from blood. These receptors were collected from an adult in good health and CMV-seronegative. Both conserved end residues are part of each CDR3. The order of the fields is J gene, clone size, CDR3 length, D gene, V gene, CDR3 protein, CDR3 DNA. The D gene is left open where the match is weak. A row's size may be missing; if present it is once, few, many or a size class.

>TRBJ2-7|once|15|TRBD2|TRBV29-1
CSVEDSISGGGEQYF
TGCAGCGTTGAAGATTCCATTAGCGGGGGCGGAGAGCAGTACTTC
>TRBJ2-2|-|15|-|TRBV5-6
CASSPTGPNTGELFF
TGTGCCAGCAGCCCGACAGGCCCGAACACCGGGGAGCTGTTTTTT
>TRBJ1-1|-|16|-|TRBV4-3
CASSQGYLGELAEAFF
TGCGCCAGCAGCCAAGGCTACCTGGGCGAGTTGGCTGAAGCTTTCTTT
>TRBJ2-7|-|13|-|TRBV19
CASNEGKNYEQYF
TGTGCCAGCAACGAGGGCAAGAACTACGAGCAGTACTTC
>TRBJ2-2|-|15|-|TRBV6-5
CASRQFPWGAGELFF
TGTGCCAGCAGACAATTCCCCTGGGGGGCCGGGGAGCTGTTTTTT
>TRBJ1-4|-|14|-|TRBV7-9
CASSHSRGGEKLFF
TGTGCCAGCAGCCACTCTAGGGGGGGTGAAAAACTGTTTTTT
>TRBJ2-3|few|15|-|TRBV4-1
CASSQDGRNTDTQYF
TGCGCCAGCAGCCAAGATGGCAGGAACACAGATACGCAGTATTTT
>TRBJ2-3|-|12|-|TRBV7-2
CASSLSGNTQYF
TGTGCCAGCAGCTTGAGTGGGAATACGCAGTATTTT
>TRBJ2-7|-|14|TRBD1|TRBV30
CAWRRTGGSYEQYF
TGTGCCTGGAGGAGGACAGGGGGCTCCTACGAGCAGTACTTC
>TRBJ1-1|-|15|-|TRBV5-1
CASRALGKGNTEAFF
TGCGCCAGCAGGGCCTTGGGGAAAGGGAACACTGAAGCTTTCTTT
>TRBJ1-1|-|13|-|TRBV18
CASSHDVNTEAFF
TGTGCCAGCTCGCACGACGTGAACACTGAAGCTTTCTTT
>TRBJ1-1|-|14|-|TRBV21-1
CASSNEDRVTEAFF
TGTGCCAGCAGCAACGAAGACAGGGTCACTGAAGCTTTCTTT
>TRBJ1-2|-|13|-|TRBV27
CASSLLAGAGYTF
TGTGCCAGCAGTTTATTGGCAGGGGCTGGCTACACCTTC
>TRBJ1-5|-|18|TRBD1|TRBV15
CATSREGDSSRSNQPQHF
TGTGCCACCAGCAGAGAAGGGGACAGTTCAAGGAGCAATCAGCCCCAGCATTTT
>TRBJ1-1|-|15|TRBD1|TRBV28
CASSLTNRGSTEAFF
TGTGCCAGCAGTTTAACAAACAGGGGAAGCACTGAAGCTTTCTTT
>TRBJ1-6|once|14|-|TRBV2
CASNPRGSNSPLHF
TGTGCCAGCAACCCCCGGGGGTCTAATTCACCCCTCCACTTT
>TRBJ1-2|-|13|-|TRBV5-5
CASSLGGGYGYTF
TGTGCCAGCAGCCTCGGGGGCGGCTATGGCTACACCTTC
>TRBJ2-3|once|16|TRBD2|TRBV7-9
CASSLTLASGANTQYF
TGTGCCAGCAGCTTAACGTTGGCTAGCGGGGCAAATACGCAGTATTTT
>TRBJ1-2|-|16|TRBD1|TRBV7-2
CASSSSEDRGGYGYTF
TGTGCCAGCAGCTCCTCCGAGGACAGGGGAGGGTATGGCTACACCTTC
>TRBJ1-6|few|13|-|TRBV7-7
CASSAGINSPLHF
TGTGCTAGCAGCGCAGGGATTAATTCACCCCTCCACTTT
>TRBJ2-7|-|13|-|TRBV5-1
CASSEVFGVVQYF
TGCGCCAGCAGCGAGGTTTTCGGCGTTGTGCAGTACTTC
>TRBJ2-1|-|16|-|TRBV6-1
CASSDRRNRLHNEQFF
TGTGCCAGCAGTGATCGAAGGAACAGGCTGCACAATGAGCAGTTCTTC
>TRBJ2-1|-|17|TRBD1|TRBV11-2
CASSLVFRDRGDNEQFF
TGTGCCAGCAGCTTAGTTTTCCGGGACAGGGGTGACAATGAGCAGTTCTTC
>TRBJ2-1|-|13|-|TRBV10-3
CAISENPANEQFF
TGTGCCATCAGTGAGAACCCCGCGAATGAGCAGTTCTTC
>TRBJ2-7|few|14|-|TRBV10-2
CASTGLGFLGEQYF
TGCGCCAGCACGGGCCTCGGGTTCTTAGGCGAGCAGTACTTC
>TRBJ1-2|once|10|-|TRBV20-1
CSARNYGYTF
TGCAGTGCTAGGAACTATGGCTACACCTTC
>TRBJ1-1|-|14|-|TRBV6-6
CASSYSLEMTEAFF
TGTGCCAGCAGTTACTCGCTGGAGATGACTGAAGCTTTCTTT
>TRBJ1-4|-|15|TRBD1|TRBV4-1
CASSLGQGGIEKLFF
TGCGCCAGCAGCCTAGGACAGGGGGGCATTGAAAAACTGTTTTTT
>TRBJ2-7|-|16|-|TRBV27
CASQSIGLSGSSEQYF
TGTGCCAGCCAGTCAATTGGGCTTTCAGGAAGCTCCGAGCAGTACTTC
>TRBJ1-5|few|15|TRBD1|TRBV2
CASSEGRGDNQPQHF
TGTGCCAGCAGTGAAGGCAGGGGGGACAATCAGCCCCAGCATTTT
>TRBJ2-7|-|14|TRBD1|TRBV19
CASSQGAASYEQYF
TGTGCCAGTAGTCAGGGGGCAGCCTCCTACGAGCAGTACTTC
>TRBJ2-1|-|12|-|TRBV5-4
CASSPHRDEQFF
TGTGCCAGCAGCCCGCACCGCGATGAGCAGTTCTTC
>TRBJ1-5|-|17|-|TRBV7-2
CASSSGTRSGGNQPQHF
TGTGCCAGCAGCTCGGGGACAAGGTCTGGGGGCAATCAGCCCCAGCATTTT
>TRBJ2-5|-|15|-|TRBV7-3
CASSSGVGPSETQYF
TGTGCCAGCAGCTCCGGAGTAGGCCCCTCAGAGACCCAGTACTTC
>TRBJ2-2|-|15|-|TRBV19
CASSITGANTGELFF
TGTGCCAGTAGTATCACGGGTGCGAACACCGGGGAGCTGTTTTTT
>TRBJ1-1|-|15|-|TRBV9
CASSESGGLHTEAFF
TGTGCCAGCAGCGAGAGCGGGGGGCTACACACTGAAGCTTTCTTT
>TRBJ1-1|few|14|TRBD1|TRBV6-1
CASRTGTTNTEAFF
TGTGCCAGTCGGACAGGGACAACGAACACTGAAGCTTTCTTT
>TRBJ1-6|few|13|-|TRBV6-1
CASTGIYNSPLHF
TGTGCCAGCACTGGGATCTATAATTCACCCCTCCACTTT
>TRBJ2-2|-|14|-|TRBV18
CASSPQKNTGELFF
TGTGCCAGCTCACCTCAGAAAAACACCGGGGAGCTGTTTTTT
>TRBJ2-6|-|19|-|TRBV5-5
CASSRQWALPGSGANVLTF
TGTGCCAGCAGTCGACAGTGGGCCCTCCCGGGCTCTGGGGCCAACGTCCTGACTTTC
>TRBJ1-5|-|14|-|TRBV2
CASTWNREGQPQHF
TGTGCCAGCACCTGGAACCGGGAGGGTCAGCCCCAGCATTTT
>TRBJ2-5|-|13|TRBD1|TRBV13
CASSPDRAETQYF
TGTGCCAGCAGCCCGGACAGGGCAGAGACCCAGTACTTC
>TRBJ2-7|-|12|-|TRBV6-5
CASSSPAEEQYF
TGTGCCAGCAGTTCCCCCGCGGAAGAGCAGTACTTC
>TRBJ2-7|-|13|TRBD2|TRBV30
CAWSVAGGYEQYF
TGTGCCTGGAGTGTAGCGGGGGGATACGAGCAGTACTTC
>TRBJ2-7|-|11|-|TRBV20-1
CSATGLGEQYF
TGCAGTGCTACAGGACTTGGCGAGCAGTACTTC
>TRBJ1-6|-|15|-|TRBV11-2
CASSPRASYNSPLHF
TGTGCCAGCAGCCCCCGAGCGTCCTATAATTCACCCCTCCACTTT
>TRBJ1-4|-|15|-|TRBV7-9
CASSLASGLREKLFF
TGTGCCAGCAGCTTAGCGTCAGGGTTAAGGGAAAAACTGTTTTTT
>TRBJ2-7|once|11|TRBD1|TRBV30
CAWRAGTGQYF
TGTGCCTGGAGAGCCGGGACAGGGCAGTACTTC
>TRBJ1-1|-|16|-|TRBV4-3
CASSQAESQRGTEAFF
TGCGCCAGCAGCCAAGCGGAGTCCCAGCGGGGCACTGAAGCTTTCTTT
>TRBJ1-2|-|16|TRBD1|TRBV19
CASSIFRDRAPFGYTF
TGTGCCAGTAGTATCTTCCGGGACAGGGCCCCCTTTGGCTACACCTTC
>TRBJ1-6|-|15|-|TRBV6-5
CASSYSGLYNSPLHF
TGTGCCAGCAGTTATTCAGGGCTCTATAATTCACCCCTCCACTTT
>TRBJ2-1|-|14|-|TRBV6-1
CASRRERDSNEQFF
TGTGCCAGCAGGAGGGAGCGGGACAGCAATGAGCAGTTCTTC